Listed here are 22 T cell receptor beta chains from one sample, sequenced in a study of T-cell memory formation after mild COVID-19. Each CDR3 protein is one row after TCRdb ran MiXCR on the 5' RACE reads. The sample shows about 180,000 distinct CDR3 sequences, approximately 16% of them seen only once. The material sequenced was PBMCs or a T cell subset sorted from them (not recorded which). These receptors were collected from an adult woman who had mild COVID-19 (a few samples of this study predate the infection). Cell type and time point are not known.

A word on this clonotype: This could be a read error, since a much larger clone is one nucleotide away. The chain is built from TRBV11-2 and TRBJ2-3; D gene unclear. The germline gives CDR1 SGHAT, CDR2 FQNNGV. V gave up 4 bases and J gave up 5 bases, with 7 bases separating them. There are 12 residues in the CDR3. The CDR3 sequence: CASSSFLDTQYF. In DNA, the CDR3 is TGTGCCAGCAGCTCCTTTTTAGATACGCAGTATTTT.

The chain recombines TRBV9 with TRBJ1-2; D is possibly TRBD1 (5 bases). Trimming took 4 bases from V and 2 from J, leaving 12 bases between them. Germline values: CDR1 SGDLS, CDR2 YYNGEE. The CDR3 extends over 14 amino acids. The CDR3 DNA reads as TGTGCCAGCAGCCCTTCTACAGGAAACTATGGCTACACCTTC. The encoded protein is CASSPSTGNYGYTF.

The chain combines TRBV7-2 with TRBJ2-7; 7 bases line up with TRBD2. After removal of 5 bases from V and 0 bases from J, the junction contained 10 bases not matched to a gene. Per germline, CDR1 SGHTA and CDR2 FQGNSA. This CDR3 is built from 16 residues. As DNA, the CDR3 is TGTGCCAGCAGCCATTTTTCTAGCGGTAACTCCTACGAGCAGTACTTC. Translating it yields CASSHFSSGNSYEQYF.

This clonotype was counted only a few times. The chain carries TRBV29-1 and TRBJ1-2, with no clear D. Germline values: CDR1 SQVTM, CDR2 ANQGSEA. The CDR3 has 9 residues. V was clipped by 4 bases and J by 6 bases, with 3 bases between them. The CDR3 sequence: CSVGDGYTF. CDR3 sequence (DNA): TGCAGCGTTGGGGATGGCTACACCTTC. Looking up the rest from reference TRBV29-1 and TRBJ1-2 gives the full variable domain: SAVISQKPSRDICQRGTSLTIQCQVDSQVTMMFWYRQQPGQSLTLIATANQGSEATYESGFVIDKFPISRPNLTFSTLTVSNMSPEDSSIYLCSVGDGYTFGSGTRLTVV.

At least ten counts were recorded for this clonotype. The chain has TRBV5-1 and TRBJ2-3; maybe TRBD2 (5 bases). The V gene's germline CDR1 is SGHRS and CDR2 YFSETQ. The CDR3 is made up of 15 amino acids. Deletions cut 4 bases from V and 1 base from J, with 13 bases between. The CDR3 region is CASSPSGARTDTQYF. CDR3 DNA sequence: TGCGCCAGCAGCCCCAGCGGCGCTCGCACAGATACGCAGTATTTT.

This clonotype has a handful of counts. The chain uses TRBV27 and TRBJ1-2, with 11 bases lining up with TRBD1. V was pared by 5 bases and J by 8 bases, with 16 bases of the junction left unmatched. This CDR3 has 17 amino acids. Germline values: CDR1 MNHEY, CDR2 SMNVEV (reference sequence). CDR3 loop: CASSRYLPDRGPKGYTF. CDR3 coding DNA: TGTGCCAGCAGTCGCTACCTTCCGGACAGGGGGCCGAAAGGCTACACCTTC.

This clonotype was seen a handful of times. The chain carries TRBV12-3 or TRBV12-4 and TRBJ2-3; D is ambiguous. V lost 2 bases and J lost 0, with 18 bases in between. This CDR3 spans 18 amino acids. CDR3 bases: TGTGCCAGCAGTTTAAGTTCGTGGCTAGTGTTAAGCACAGATACGCAGTATTTT. Translating gives CASSLSSWLVLSTDTQYF.

Here the CDR3 DNA reads TGTGCCAGCAGCCAAATTTCCTCCTACGAGCAGTACTTC. Translated: CASSQISSYEQYF. The chain combines TRBV3-1 with TRBJ2-7, with D hard to call. The V end lost 2 bases, the J end lost 0 bases, and 5 bases lay between the germline ends. Germline assignment: CDR1 LGHDT and CDR2 YNNKEL (reference sequence). CDR3 length: 13 amino acids.

The rearrangement joins TRBV6-5 to TRBJ2-7, with 9 bases that match TRBD2. The CDR3 covers 16 residues. J lost 3 bases, V lost 2 bases, and 8 bases had no gene match. CDR1 is MNHEY, CDR2 SVGAGI, per germline. The CDR3 DNA is TGTGCCAGCAGTTACCCCGTTAGCGGGAGTGGCTACGAGCAGTACTTC. Its protein is CASSYPVSGSGYEQYF.

This clonotype has just a few counts. The genes are TRBV6-5 and TRBJ2-3, with D possibly TRBD2 on 5 matching bases. Per the germline V gene, CDR1 is MNHEY and CDR2 is SVGAGI. V was clipped by 10 bases and J by 5 bases, with 16 bases between them. CDR3 length: 13 residues. In DNA, the CDR3 is TGTGCCATCCGCCGGAGGATCCAAGATACGCAGTATTTT. It specifies CAIRRRIQDTQYF.

V gene TRBV5-6 combines with J gene TRBJ2-7; 8 nucleotides agree with TRBD1. J was trimmed by 6 bases and V by 1 base; bases with no gene match: 9. The V gene's germline CDR1 is SGHDT and CDR2 YYEEEE. The CDR3 has 15 amino acids. The CDR3 DNA reads as TGTGCCAGCAGCTTGTTTGCGGGACAGGATTTCGAGCAGTACTTC. Its translation is CASSLFAGQDFEQYF.

A few counts support this clonotype. This chain joins TRBV7-3 and TRBJ2-1; D ambiguous. The CDR3 extends over 14 amino acids. Germline V lookup: CDR1 SGHTA, CDR2 FQGTGA. The V gene lost 5 bases and the J gene lost 1 base, with 9 bases spanning the gap. The CDR3 DNA sequence: TGTGCCAGCAGCACAAGCGCGTCCTACAATGAGCAGTTCTTC. Translated, it gives CASSTSASYNEQFF.

This clonotype has more than one count but fewer than ten. The chain links TRBV4-2 to TRBJ2-7; D may be TRBD1 or TRBD2 (5 bases each). V was cut by 0 bases and J by 7 bases, with 16 bases left in between. The CDR3 spans 15 residues. In germline, CDR1 is LGHNA, CDR2 YNFKEQ. The CDR3 DNA follows: TGTGCCAGCAGCCAAGATCAGGGTCCCGGGGTGGAGCAGTACTTC. It encodes CASSQDQGPGVEQYF.

V is TRBV12-3 or TRBV12-4 and J is TRBJ2-1; 9 positions match TRBD2. The CDR3 totals 15 residues. V shed 7 bases, J shed 6 bases, and the junction held 10 bases outside the gene matches. In DNA, the CDR3 is TGTGCCAGCAACCTTGGGCGGGAGGGCCGCAATGAGCAGTTCTTC. Translating it yields CASNLGREGRNEQFF.

CDR3 sequence: CASSPSSGTGIKAYEQYF. As DNA, the CDR3 is TGCGCCAGCAGCCCCAGCTCCGGGACAGGGATCAAGGCCTACGAGCAGTACTTC. The chain combines TRBV5-1 with TRBJ2-7; 9 positions match TRBD1. Trimming removed 4 bases from V and 2 bases from J; junction bases left unmatched: 16. Germline V gene lookup returns CDR1 SGHRS and CDR2 YFSETQ. The CDR3 consists of 18 residues.

The J gene is TRBJ1-1, the V gene TRBV20-1; D call uncertain. Germline loops: CDR1 DFQATT, CDR2 SNEGSKA (reference sequence). The CDR3 spans 16 residues. V shed 3 bases and J shed 4 bases, with 21 bases lying between them. CDR3 residues: CSASKGLEVGRTEAFF. DNA for the CDR3: TGCAGTGCTAGCAAGGGCTTGGAGGTGGGTCGCACTGAAGCTTTCTTT.

This clonotype occurred many times. J is TRBJ1-1 and V is TRBV12-3 or TRBV12-4; D call uncertain. There are 13 residues in the CDR3. The V gene lost 6 bases and the J gene lost 1 base, with 9 bases spanning the gap. The DNA for the CDR3 is TGTGCCAGCAGCCTGGGCGAGAACACTGAAGCTTTCTTT. Amino acid sequence: CASSLGENTEAFF.

This chain uses TRBV3-1 with TRBJ2-7; a weak D match, TRBD1 (7 bases). Trimming shortened V by 1 base and J by 7 bases, and 17 bases separated the two germline ends. This CDR3 is built from 15 residues. Germline V CDR1 and CDR2: LGHDT, YNNKEL (reference sequence). Here the CDR3 DNA reads TGTGCCAGCAGCCAAGGGGGGATACAGGGGAGGGAGCAGTACTTC. The encoded protein is CASSQGGIQGREQYF.

This clonotype was recorded many times. This chain uses TRBV7-2 with TRBJ2-7, with 7 positions matching TRBD2. There are 13 residues in the CDR3. Losses at the gene ends were 3 bases for V and 6 bases for J; bases not matched to a gene: 5. Germline V gene sequence: CDR1 SGHTA, CDR2 FQGNSA. The CDR3 loop is CASSFTSAGEQYF. The CDR3 region has the DNA TGTGCCAGCAGCTTCACTAGCGCGGGCGAGCAGTACTTC.

In this sample, this clonotype turned up a few times. The chain employs TRBV24-1 and TRBJ2-3; 8 nucleotides agree with TRBD2. With 4 bases clipped from V and 4 bases from J, the junction kept 6 bases outside the gene matches. CDR3 length: 15 residues. Germline CDR1 KGHDR, CDR2 SFDVKD. The CDR3 bases are TGTGCCACCAGTGACCCACAGCGGGAGCCAGATACGCAGTATTTT. Encoded protein: CATSDPQREPDTQYF.

This clonotype appeared once. The chain is built from TRBV12-3 or TRBV12-4 and TRBJ1-2; D is ambiguous. The CDR3 runs to 12 residues. Trimming removed 2 bases at V and 8 bases at J, with 9 bases between. The CDR3 nucleotides read TGTGCCAGCAGTTTAAGTAGTGTCGGCTACACCTTC. Its translation: CASSLSSVGYTF.

In this sample, this clonotype turned up once. The chain links TRBV12-3 or TRBV12-4 to TRBJ1-1, with D unresolved. This CDR3 is 12 amino acids long. Trimming removed 6 bases at V and 4 bases at J, with 9 bases between. CDR3: CASRKSGTEAFF. DNA of the CDR3: TGTGCCAGCAGAAAGTCTGGCACTGAAGCTTTCTTT.